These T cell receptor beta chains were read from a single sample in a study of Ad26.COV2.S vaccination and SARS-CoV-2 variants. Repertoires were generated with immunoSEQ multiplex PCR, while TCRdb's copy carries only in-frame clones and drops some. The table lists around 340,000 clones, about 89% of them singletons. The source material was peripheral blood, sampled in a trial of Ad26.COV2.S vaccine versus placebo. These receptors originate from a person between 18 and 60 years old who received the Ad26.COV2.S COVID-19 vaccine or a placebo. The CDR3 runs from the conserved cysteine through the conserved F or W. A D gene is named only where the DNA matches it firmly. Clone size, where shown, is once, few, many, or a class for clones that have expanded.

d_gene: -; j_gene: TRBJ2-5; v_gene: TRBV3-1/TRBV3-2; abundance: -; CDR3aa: CASSQTGDEETQYF; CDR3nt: TGTGCCAGCAGCCAGACGGGGGATGAAGAGACCCAGTACTTC
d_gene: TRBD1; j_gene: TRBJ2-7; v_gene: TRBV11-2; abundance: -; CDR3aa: CASSDLLRDRNYYEQYF; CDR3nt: TGTGCCAGCAGCGACTTACTCCGGGACAGGAATTATTACGAGCAGTACTTC
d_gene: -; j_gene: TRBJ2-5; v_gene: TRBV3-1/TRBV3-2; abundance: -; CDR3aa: CASSQDRETQYF; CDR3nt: TGTGCCAGCAGCCAAGATCGAGAGACCCAGTACTTC
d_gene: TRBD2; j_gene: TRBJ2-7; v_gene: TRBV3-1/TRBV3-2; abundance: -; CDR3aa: CASSQGASGAYEQYF; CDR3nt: TGTGCCAGCAGCCAAGGGGCTAGCGGCGCCTACGAGCAGTACTTC
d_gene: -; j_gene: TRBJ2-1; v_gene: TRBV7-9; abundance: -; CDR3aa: CASSPDGQHNEQFF; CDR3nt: TGTGCCAGCAGCCCGGATGGACAGCACAATGAGCAGTTCTTC
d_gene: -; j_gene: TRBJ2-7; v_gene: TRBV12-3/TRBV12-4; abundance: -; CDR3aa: CASSLEASEQYF; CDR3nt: TGTGCCAGCAGTTTAGAAGCGTCCGAGCAGTACTTC
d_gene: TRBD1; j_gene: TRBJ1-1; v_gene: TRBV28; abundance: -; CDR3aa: CATLTGGTEAFF; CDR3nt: TGTGCCACCCTGACAGGGGGCACTGAAGCTTTCTTT
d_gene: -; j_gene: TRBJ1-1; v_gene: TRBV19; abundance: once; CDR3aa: CASKDRMNTEAFF; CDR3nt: TGTGCCAGTAAAGACAGGATGAACACTGAAGCTTTCTTT
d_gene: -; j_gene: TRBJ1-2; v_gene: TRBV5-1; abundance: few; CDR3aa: CASSQHPGTSRANYGYTF; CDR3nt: TGCGCCAGCAGTCAGCATCCGGGAACCTCCCGAGCTAACTATGGCTACACCTTC
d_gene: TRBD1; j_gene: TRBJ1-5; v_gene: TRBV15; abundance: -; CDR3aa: CATSTGTGFISNQPQHF; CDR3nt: TGTGCCACCAGCACTGGGACAGGCTTTATTAGCAATCAGCCCCAGCATTTT
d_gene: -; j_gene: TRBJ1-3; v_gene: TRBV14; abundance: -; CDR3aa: CASSRSNSGNTIYF; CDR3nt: TGTGCCAGCAGCCGCTCTAACAGTGGAAACACCATATATTTT
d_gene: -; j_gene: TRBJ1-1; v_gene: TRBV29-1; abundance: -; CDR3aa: CSVVVRAEAFF; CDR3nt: TGCAGCGTTGTAGTTAGGGCTGAAGCTTTCTTT
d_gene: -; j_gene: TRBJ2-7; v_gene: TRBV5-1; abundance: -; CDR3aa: CASSLAKGQLYEQYF; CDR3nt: TGCGCCAGCAGCTTGGCCAAGGGACAACTTTACGAGCAGTACTTC
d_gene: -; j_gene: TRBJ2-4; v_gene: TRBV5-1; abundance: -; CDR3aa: CASSLKGAGVERLAKNIQYF; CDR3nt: TGCGCCAGCAGCTTGAAGGGCGCAGGGGTCGAACGGCTAGCCAAAAACATTCAGTACTTC
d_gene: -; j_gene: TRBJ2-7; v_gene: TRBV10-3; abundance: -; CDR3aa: CAISGIIHRSQYF; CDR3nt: TGTGCCATCAGTGGGATTATACACCGGTCGCAGTACTTC
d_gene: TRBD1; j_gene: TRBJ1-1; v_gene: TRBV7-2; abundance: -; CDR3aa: CASSFGTASRAFF; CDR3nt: TGTGCCAGCAGCTTCGGGACAGCTAGCAGGGCTTTCTTT
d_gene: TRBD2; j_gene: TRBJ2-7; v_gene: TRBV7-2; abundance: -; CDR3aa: CASSGGLAGGAYYEQYF; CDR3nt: TGTGCCAGCAGCGGGGGACTAGCGGGAGGGGCCTACTACGAGCAGTACTTC
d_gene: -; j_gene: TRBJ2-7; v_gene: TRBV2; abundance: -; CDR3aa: CASRGARYEQYF; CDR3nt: TGTGCCAGCAGGGGCGCTCGCTACGAGCAGTACTTC
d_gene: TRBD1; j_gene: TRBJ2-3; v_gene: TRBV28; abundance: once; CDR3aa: CAARQGGTDTQYF; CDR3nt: TGTGCAGCAAGACAGGGGGGCACAGATACGCAGTATTTT
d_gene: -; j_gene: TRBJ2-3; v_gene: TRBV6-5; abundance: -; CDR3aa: CASSSQPSDTQYF; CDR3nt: TGTGCCAGCAGTTCCCAACCTTCAGATACGCAGTATTTT
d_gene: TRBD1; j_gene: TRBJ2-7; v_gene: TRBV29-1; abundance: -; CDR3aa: CSVAGTGGTGSYEQYF; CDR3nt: TGCAGCGTTGCCGGGACAGGGGGCACCGGGTCCTACGAGCAGTACTTC
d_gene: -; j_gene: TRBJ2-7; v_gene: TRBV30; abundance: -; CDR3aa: CAWSVQGSGGQYF; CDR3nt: TGTGCCTGGAGTGTACAGGGATCGGGGGGGCAGTACTTC
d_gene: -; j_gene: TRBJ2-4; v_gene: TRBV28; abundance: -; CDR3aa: CASSWSFGGVKNIQYF; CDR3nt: TGTGCCAGCAGTTGGTCCTTCGGCGGGGTCAAAAACATTCAGTACTTC
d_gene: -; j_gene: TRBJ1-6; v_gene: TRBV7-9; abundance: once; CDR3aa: CASSPDLSYNSPLHF; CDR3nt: TGTGCCAGCAGCCCTGACCTCTCCTATAATTCACCCCTCCACTTT
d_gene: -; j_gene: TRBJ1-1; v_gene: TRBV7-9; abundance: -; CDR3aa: CASSERQWNTEAFF; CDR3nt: TGTGCCAGCAGCGAAAGACAGTGGAACACTGAAGCTTTCTTT
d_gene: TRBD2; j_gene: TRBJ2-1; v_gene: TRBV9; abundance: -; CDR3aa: CASSKGLAGEYNEQFF; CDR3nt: TGTGCCAGCAGCAAAGGACTAGCGGGAGAGTATAATGAGCAGTTCTTC
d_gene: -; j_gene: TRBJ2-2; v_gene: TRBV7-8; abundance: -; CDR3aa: CASSLEIVGVSGELFF; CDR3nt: TGTGCCAGCAGCTTAGAGATCGTAGGGGTGTCCGGGGAGCTGTTTTTT
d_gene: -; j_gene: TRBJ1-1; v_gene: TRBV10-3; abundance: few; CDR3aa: CAISEQNTEAFF; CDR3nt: TGTGCCATCAGCGAACAGAACACTGAAGCTTTCTTT
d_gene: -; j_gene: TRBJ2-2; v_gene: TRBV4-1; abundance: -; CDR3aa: CASSQGRGAGTGELFF; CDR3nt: TGCGCCAGCAGCCAAGGCAGGGGCGCAGGCACCGGGGAGCTGTTTTTT
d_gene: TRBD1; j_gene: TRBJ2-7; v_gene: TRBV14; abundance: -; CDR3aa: CASSQNRGRAYEQYF; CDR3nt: TGTGCCAGCAGCCAGAACAGGGGAAGAGCCTACGAGCAGTACTTC